This TCR beta chain was found in a study of high-grade serous ovarian cancer treatment subgroups. The tumor samples were collected prior to definitive surgery or chemotherapy. V lost 6 bases and J lost 6, with 12 bases in between. Germline V gene lookup returns CDR1 SNHLY and CDR2 FYNNEI. The CDR3 is 13 amino acids. Note on this clone: The antigen remains unidentified.

Repertoires were generated with immunoSEQ multiplex PCR, while TCRdb's copy carries only in-frame clones and drops some. The data hold approximately 36,000 clones, with about 79% observed a single time. General observations from the study: Same-patient tumor repertoires overlapped at roughly 0.1 to 0.85; different patients barely overlapped. Clonal relatedness tracked neoantigen level, and by trend copy number and mutation load.

The chain uses TRBV2 and TRBJ1-5, with D uncertain. This receptor was identified in a human donor with high-grade serous ovarian cancer. The sequencing sample was made of tumor tissue. The CDR3 DNA sequence: TGTGCCAGCAGGACTTGTGGTACTCAGCCCCAGCATTTT. Translation gives CASRTCGTQPQHF.